A single TCR beta chain is shown here with its context. Profiling relied on immunoSEQ multiplex PCR, and the TCRdb table lists in-frame clones only, not all of them. This table has a few hundred thousand clones, 80% to 90% appearing once. This CDR3 contains 15 residues. The germline gives CDR1 SEHNR, CDR2 FQNEAQ (reference sequence). Trimming cost V 3 bases and J 0 bases, with 9 bases left between them. This sample was taken from a study of blood T cell repertoires in COVID-19. The receptor comes from a middle-aged woman who had been exposed to COVID-19. The chain is built from TRBV7-9 and TRBJ1-3; D is unclear. The sequencing sample was made of PBMCs or T cells enriched from blood (not recorded which). This chain's CDR3 is CASSFFTDSGNTIYF. The CDR3 bases are TGTGCCAGCAGCTTCTTCACAGACTCTGGAAACACCATATATTTT.